This TCR beta chain is drawn from a study of blood T cell repertoires in COVID-19. Study background: The samples span acute and convalescent COVID-19 from the United States, Italy and Spain.

Libraries were prepared by immunoSEQ multiplex PCR; TCRdb keeps only in-frame clonotypes and omits some of them. In the table there are 390,000 or so clones, about four fifths of which are singletons. Trimming shortened V by 2 bases and J by 0 bases, and 13 bases separated the two germline ends. Germline values: CDR1 MGHDK, CDR2 SYGVNS. The CDR3 runs 16 residues. The receptor was derived from a woman aged 50 to 60 who had recovered from COVID-19. The specimen sequenced was PBMCs or T cells enriched from blood (not recorded which). The chain has TRBV25-1 and TRBJ1-2, with D possibly being TRBD1 (6 bases). The CDR3 spells CASSEGRGWPNYGYTF. The CDR3 nucleotides read TGTGCCAGCAGTGAAGGCAGGGGCTGGCCTAACTATGGCTACACCTTC.